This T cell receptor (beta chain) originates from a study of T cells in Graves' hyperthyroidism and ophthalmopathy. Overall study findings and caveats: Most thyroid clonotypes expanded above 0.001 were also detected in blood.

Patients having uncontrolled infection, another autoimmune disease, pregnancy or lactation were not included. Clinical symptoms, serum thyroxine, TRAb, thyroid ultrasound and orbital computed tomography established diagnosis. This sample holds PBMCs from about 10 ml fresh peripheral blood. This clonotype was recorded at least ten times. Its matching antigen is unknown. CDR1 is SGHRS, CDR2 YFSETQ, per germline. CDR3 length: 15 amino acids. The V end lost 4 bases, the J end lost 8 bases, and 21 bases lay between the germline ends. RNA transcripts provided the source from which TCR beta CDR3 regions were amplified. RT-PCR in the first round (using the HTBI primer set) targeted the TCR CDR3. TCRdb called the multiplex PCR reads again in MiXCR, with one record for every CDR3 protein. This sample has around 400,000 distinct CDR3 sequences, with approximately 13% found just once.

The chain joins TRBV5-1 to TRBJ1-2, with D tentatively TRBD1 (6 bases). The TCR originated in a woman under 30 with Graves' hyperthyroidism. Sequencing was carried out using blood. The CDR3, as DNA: TGCGCCAGCAGCCGTAGCCCAGGGGAAATGCGCGGCTACACCTTC. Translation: CASSRSPGEMRGYTF.